The sequence of this T cell receptor beta chain was determined in a study of cytomegalovirus exposure and HLA in healthy donors. This clone was picked up one time. In the PCR, 60 Vbeta and 13 Jbeta primers were used. Using immunoSEQ multiplex PCR, the repertoire was profiled, and TCRdb retains in-frame clones only, with some absent. The repertoire holds approximately 190,000 clones, with 84% as singletons. Sequenced sample: PBMCs. This receptor was obtained from a boy younger than 18 in good health and CMV-seronegative.

This CDR3 is CASSLDPGQATLEAFF. Here the CDR3 DNA reads TGTGCCAGCAGCTTAGACCCGGGACAGGCAACCCTTGAAGCTTTCTTT. V and J are TRBV5-8 and TRBJ1-1; 8 bases line up with TRBD1. The CDR3 loop spans 16 amino acids. CDR1 is SGHTS, CDR2 YDEGEE, per germline. V shed 2 bases, J shed 7 bases, and the junction held 13 bases outside the gene matches. Full variable domain (outside the CDR3, taken from reference TRBV5-8 and TRBJ1-1): EAGVTQSPTHLIKTRGQQATLRCSPISGHTSVYWYQQALGLGLQFLLWYDEGEERNRGNFPPRFSGRQFPNYSSELNVNALELEDSALYLCASSLDPGQATLEAFFGQGTRLTVV.